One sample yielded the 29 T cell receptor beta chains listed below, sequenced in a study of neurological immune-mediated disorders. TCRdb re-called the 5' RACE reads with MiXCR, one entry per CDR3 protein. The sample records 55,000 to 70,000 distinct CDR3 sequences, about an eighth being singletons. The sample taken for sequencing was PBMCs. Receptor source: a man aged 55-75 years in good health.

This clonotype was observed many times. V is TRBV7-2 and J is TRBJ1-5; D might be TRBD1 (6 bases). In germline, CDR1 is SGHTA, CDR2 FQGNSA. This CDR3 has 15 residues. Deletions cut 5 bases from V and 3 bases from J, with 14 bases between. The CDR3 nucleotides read TGTGCCAGCAGCCGAGCTGGGGGCAACAATCAGCCCCAGCATTTT. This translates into CASSRAGGNNQPQHF.

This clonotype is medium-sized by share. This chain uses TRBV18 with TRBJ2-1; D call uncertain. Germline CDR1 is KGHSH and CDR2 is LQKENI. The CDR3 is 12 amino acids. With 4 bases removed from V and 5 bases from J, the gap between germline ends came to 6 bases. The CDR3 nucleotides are TGTGCCAGCTCACTTACTGACAATGAGCAGTTCTTC. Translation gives CASSLTDNEQFF. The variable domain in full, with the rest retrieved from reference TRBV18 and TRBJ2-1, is NAGVMQNPRHLVRRRGQEARLRCSPMKGHSHVYWYRQLPEEGLKFMVYLQKENIIDESGMPKERFSAEFPKEGPSILRIQQVVRGDSAAYFCASSLTDNEQFFGPGTRLTVL.

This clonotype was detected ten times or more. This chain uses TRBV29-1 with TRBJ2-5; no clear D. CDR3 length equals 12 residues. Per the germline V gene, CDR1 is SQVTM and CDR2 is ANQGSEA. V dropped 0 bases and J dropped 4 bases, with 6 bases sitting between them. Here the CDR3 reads CSVEDLLETQYF. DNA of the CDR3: TGCAGCGTTGAAGACCTTCTAGAGACCCAGTACTTC. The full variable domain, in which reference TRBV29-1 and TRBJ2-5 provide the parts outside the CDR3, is SAVISQKPSRDICQRGTSLTIQCQVDSQVTMMFWYRQQPGQSLTLIATANQGSEATYESGFVIDKFPISRPNLTFSTLTVSNMSPEDSSIYLCSVEDLLETQYFGPGTRLLVL.

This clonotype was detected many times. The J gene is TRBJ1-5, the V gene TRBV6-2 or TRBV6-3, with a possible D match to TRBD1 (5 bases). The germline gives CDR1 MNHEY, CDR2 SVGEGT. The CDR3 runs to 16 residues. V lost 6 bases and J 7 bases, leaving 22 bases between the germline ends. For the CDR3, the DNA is TGTGCCAGCAGCCGGGAGGGGCATATCAGAAGGCAGCCCCAGCATTTT. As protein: CASSREGHIRRQPQHF.

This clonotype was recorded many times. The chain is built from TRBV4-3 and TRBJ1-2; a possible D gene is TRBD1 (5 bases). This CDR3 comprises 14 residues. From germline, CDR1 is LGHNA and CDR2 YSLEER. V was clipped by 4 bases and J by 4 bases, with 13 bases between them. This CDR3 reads CASSPTTGAYGYTF. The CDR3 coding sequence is TGCGCCAGCAGCCCAACTACAGGTGCCTATGGCTACACCTTC.

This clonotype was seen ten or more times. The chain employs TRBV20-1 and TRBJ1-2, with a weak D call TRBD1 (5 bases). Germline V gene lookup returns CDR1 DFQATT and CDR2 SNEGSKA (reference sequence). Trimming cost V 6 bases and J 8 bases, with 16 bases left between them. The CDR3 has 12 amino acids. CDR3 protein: CSASIGKGGYTF. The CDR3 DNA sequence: TGCAGTGCAAGCATAGGAAAGGGGGGCTACACCTTC.

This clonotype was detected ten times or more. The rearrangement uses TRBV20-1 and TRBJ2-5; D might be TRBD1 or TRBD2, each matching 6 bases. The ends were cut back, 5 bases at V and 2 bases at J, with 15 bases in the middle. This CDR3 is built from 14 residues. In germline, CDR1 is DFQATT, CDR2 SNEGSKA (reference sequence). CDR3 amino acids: CSAGGRGGQETQYF. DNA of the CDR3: TGCAGTGCTGGGGGGCGGGGTGGGCAAGAGACCCAGTACTTC.

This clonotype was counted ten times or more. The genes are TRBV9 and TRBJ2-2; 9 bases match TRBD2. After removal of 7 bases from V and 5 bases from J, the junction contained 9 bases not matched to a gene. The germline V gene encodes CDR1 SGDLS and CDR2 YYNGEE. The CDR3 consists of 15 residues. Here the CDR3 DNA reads TGTGCCAGCGGCGGGGGACTAGCTCGGACCGGGGAGCTGTTTTTT. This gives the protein CASGGGLARTGELFF. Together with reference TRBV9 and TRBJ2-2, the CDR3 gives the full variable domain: DSGVTQTPKHLITATGQRVTLRCSPRSGDLSVYWYQQSLDQGLQFLIQYYNGEERAKGNILERFSAQQFPDLHSELNLSSLELGDSALYFCASGGGLARTGELFFGEGSRLTVL.

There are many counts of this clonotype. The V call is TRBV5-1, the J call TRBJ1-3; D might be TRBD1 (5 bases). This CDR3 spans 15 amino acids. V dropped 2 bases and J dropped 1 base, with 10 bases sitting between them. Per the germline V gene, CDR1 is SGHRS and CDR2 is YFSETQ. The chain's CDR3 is CASSLDGTSGNTIYF. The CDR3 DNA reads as TGCGCCAGCAGCTTAGATGGGACGTCTGGAAACACCATATATTTT.

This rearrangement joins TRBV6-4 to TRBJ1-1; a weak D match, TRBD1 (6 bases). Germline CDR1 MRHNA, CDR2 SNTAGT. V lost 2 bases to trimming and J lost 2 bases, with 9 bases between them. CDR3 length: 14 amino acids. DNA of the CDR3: TGTGCCAGCAGTGACGGACAGACTAACACTGAAGCTTTCTTT. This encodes CASSDGQTNTEAFF.

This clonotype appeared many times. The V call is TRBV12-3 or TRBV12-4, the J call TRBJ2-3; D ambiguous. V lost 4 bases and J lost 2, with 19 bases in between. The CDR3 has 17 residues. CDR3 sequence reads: CASSSDLRLTYTDTQYF. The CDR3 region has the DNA TGTGCCAGCAGTTCAGATCTGCGGCTAACCTACACAGATACGCAGTATTTT.

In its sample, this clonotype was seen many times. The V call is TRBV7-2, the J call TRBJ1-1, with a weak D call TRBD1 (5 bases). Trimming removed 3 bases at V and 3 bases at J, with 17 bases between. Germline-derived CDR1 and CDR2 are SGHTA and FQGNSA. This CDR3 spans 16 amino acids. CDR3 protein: CASSFGRGLGDTEAFF. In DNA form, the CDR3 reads TGTGCCAGCAGCTTCGGTCGAGGCTTAGGGGACACTGAAGCTTTCTTT.

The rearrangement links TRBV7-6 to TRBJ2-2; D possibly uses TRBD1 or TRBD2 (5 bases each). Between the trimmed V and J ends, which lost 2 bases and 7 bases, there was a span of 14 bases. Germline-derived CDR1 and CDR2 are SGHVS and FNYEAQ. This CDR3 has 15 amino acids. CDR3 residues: CASSLSGPLNGELFF. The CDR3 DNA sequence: TGTGCCAGCAGCTTATCGGGACCGCTAAACGGGGAGCTGTTTTTT.

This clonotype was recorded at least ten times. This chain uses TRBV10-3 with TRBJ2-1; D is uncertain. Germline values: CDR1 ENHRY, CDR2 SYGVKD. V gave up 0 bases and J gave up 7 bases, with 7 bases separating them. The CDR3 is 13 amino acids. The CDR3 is CAISESNGNEQFF. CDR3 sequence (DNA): TGTGCCATCAGTGAGTCGAACGGGAATGAGCAGTTCTTC.

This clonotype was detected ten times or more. CDR3 DNA sequence: TGCGCCAGCAGCACCCGCGGGGGGGGCTACACCTTC. This codes for CASSTRGGGYTF. The rearrangement links TRBV5-1 to TRBJ1-2; weak D call: TRBD1 (5 bases). Germline V lookup: CDR1 SGHRS, CDR2 YFSETQ. Trimming removed 4 bases from V and 8 bases from J, with 12 bases in between. This CDR3 region has 12 residues.

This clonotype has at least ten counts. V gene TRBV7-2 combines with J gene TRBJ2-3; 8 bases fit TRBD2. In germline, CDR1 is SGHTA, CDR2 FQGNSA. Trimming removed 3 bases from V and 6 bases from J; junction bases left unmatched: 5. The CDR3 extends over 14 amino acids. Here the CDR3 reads CASSFTGGRDTQYF. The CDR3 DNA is TGTGCCAGCAGCTTTACGGGGGGGCGGGATACGCAGTATTTT. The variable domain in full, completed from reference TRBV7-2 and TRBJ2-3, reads GAGVSQSPSNKVTEKGKDVELRCDPISGHTALYWYRQSLGQGLEFLIYFQGNSAPDKSGLPSDRFSAERTGGSVSTLTIQRTQQEDSAVYLCASSFTGGRDTQYFGPGTRLTVL.

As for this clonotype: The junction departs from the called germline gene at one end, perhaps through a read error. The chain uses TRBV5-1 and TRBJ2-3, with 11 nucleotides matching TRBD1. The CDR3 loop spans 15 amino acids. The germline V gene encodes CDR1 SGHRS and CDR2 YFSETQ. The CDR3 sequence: CASSLGTGGRDTQYF. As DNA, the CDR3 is TGTGCCAGCAGCTTGGGGACAGGGGGTAGAGATACGCAGTATTTT.

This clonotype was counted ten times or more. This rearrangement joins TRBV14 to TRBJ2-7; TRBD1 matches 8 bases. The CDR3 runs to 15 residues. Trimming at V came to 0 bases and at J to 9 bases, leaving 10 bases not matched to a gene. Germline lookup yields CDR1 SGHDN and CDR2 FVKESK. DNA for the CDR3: TGTGCCAGCAGCCAAGATTGGCGACAGGGGTTGGTGCAGTACTTC. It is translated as CASSQDWRQGLVQYF.

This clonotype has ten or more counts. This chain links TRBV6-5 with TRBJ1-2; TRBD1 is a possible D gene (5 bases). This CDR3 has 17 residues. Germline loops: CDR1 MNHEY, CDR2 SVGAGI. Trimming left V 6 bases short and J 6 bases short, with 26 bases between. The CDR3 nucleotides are TGTGCCAGCAGCCTCAAACGGGACGGTGGGAGTAGAAATGGCTACACCTTC. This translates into CASSLKRDGGSRNGYTF.

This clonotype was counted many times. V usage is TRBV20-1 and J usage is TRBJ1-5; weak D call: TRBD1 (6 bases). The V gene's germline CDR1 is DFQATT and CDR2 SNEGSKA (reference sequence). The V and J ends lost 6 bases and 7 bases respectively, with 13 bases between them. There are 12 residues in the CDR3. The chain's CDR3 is CSAGGGHQPQHF. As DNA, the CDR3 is TGCAGTGCAGGCGGGGGGCACCAGCCCCAGCATTTT.

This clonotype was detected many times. DNA of the CDR3: TGTGCCAGCAGCTTAGGAACAGGGACCAGCTCTGGGGCCAACGTCCTGACTTTC. Its protein product is CASSLGTGTSSGANVLTF. The V call is TRBV7-8, the J call TRBJ2-6; a weak D match, TRBD1 (6 bases). V lost 1 base to trimming and J lost 0 bases, with 13 bases between them. CDR1 is SGHVS, CDR2 FQNEAQ, per germline. The length of the CDR3 is 18 residues.

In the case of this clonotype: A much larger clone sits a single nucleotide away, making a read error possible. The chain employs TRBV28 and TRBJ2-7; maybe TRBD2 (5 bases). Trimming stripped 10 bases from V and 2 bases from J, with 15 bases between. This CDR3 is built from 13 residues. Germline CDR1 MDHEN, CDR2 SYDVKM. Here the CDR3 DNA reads TGTGCCAACAGCCTGGGAGCCCCCTACGAGCAGTACTTC. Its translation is CANSLGAPYEQYF.

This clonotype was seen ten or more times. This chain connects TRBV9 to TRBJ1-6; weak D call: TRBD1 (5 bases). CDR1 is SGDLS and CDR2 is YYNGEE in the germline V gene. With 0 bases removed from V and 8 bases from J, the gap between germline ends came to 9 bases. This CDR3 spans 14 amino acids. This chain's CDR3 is CASSVEGRDSPLHF. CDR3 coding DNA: TGTGCCAGCAGCGTAGAGGGGCGGGATTCACCCCTCCACTTT.

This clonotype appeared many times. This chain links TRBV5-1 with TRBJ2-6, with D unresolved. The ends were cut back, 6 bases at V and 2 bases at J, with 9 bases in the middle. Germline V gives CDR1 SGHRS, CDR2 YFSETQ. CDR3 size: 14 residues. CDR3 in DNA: TGCGCCAGCAAGATCGCCGCTGGGGCCAACGTCCTGACTTTC. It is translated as CASKIAAGANVLTF.

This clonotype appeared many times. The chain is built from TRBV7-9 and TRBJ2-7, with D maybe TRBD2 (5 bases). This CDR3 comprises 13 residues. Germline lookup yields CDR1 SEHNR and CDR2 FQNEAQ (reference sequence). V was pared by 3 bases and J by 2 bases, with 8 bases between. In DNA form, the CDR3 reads TGTGCCAGCAGCTTGGTGACTACCTACGAGCAGTACTTC. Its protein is CASSLVTTYEQYF.

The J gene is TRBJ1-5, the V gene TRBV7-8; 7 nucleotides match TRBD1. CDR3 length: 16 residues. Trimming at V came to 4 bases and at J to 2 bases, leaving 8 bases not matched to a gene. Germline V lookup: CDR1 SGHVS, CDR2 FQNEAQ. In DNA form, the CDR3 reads TGTGCCAGCAGCTCTTACAGGGGAAGGGGCAATCAGCCCCAGCATTTT. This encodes CASSSYRGRGNQPQHF.

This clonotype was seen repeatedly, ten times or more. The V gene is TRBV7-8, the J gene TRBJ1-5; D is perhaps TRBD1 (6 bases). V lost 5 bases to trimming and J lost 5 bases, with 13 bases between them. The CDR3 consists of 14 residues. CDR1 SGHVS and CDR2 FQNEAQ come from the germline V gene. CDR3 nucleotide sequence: TGTGCCAGCAGCCTGGGACAATGGGATCAGCCCCAGCATTTT. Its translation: CASSLGQWDQPQHF.

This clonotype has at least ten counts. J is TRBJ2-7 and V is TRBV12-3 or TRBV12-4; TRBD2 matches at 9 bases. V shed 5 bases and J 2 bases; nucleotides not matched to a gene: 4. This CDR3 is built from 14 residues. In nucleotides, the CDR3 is TGTGCCAGCAGTCGGACTAGCGAGCCCTACGAGCAGTACTTC. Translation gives CASSRTSEPYEQYF.

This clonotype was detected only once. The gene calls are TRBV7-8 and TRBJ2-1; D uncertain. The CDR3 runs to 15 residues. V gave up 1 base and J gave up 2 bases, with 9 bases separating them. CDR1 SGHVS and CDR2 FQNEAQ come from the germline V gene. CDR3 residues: CASSLGHGPYNEQFF. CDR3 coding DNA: TGTGCCAGCAGCTTAGGGCATGGTCCCTACAATGAGCAGTTCTTC.